The subject of this entry is one T cell receptor beta chain. Its antigen is not known. This sample stems from a study of T-cell reconstitution after alpha-beta-depleted transplantation in children. The CDR3 extends over 16 amino acids. Germline CDR1 reads SGHRS; CDR2 reads YFSETQ. V lost 4 bases, J lost 0 bases, and 15 bases lay in between. Study-level points and caveats: T-cell numbers and diversity one year post-transplant derived largely from freshly generated T cells. Several hundred graft clones that had expanded were reportedly the source of alpha-beta T cells about two months after transplant. Recipient T cells and thymic progenitors that survived gave rise to the high TCRbeta diversity observed at day 60 in some patients.

Preparation of the TCRbeta library involved a method that used unique molecular identifiers. Each CDR3 protein is one row after TCRdb ran MiXCR on the PCR reads. The sample has about 77,000 distinct CDR3 sequences; 15% to 20% are singletons. This receptor was obtained from a male patient between 2 and 9 years old who had a stem cell transplant for acute lymphoblastic leukemia, so the T cells may come from the graft donor. The sample was PBMCs, mostly from graft donor cells, taken 360 days after TCRalphabeta/CD19-depleted stem cell transplant. The chain recombines TRBV5-1 with TRBJ2-3; D gene unclear. The DNA of the CDR3 is TGCGCCAGCAGCCGCCGACCTCTAACTAGCACAGATACGCAGTATTTT. Amino acids: CASSRRPLTSTDTQYF.